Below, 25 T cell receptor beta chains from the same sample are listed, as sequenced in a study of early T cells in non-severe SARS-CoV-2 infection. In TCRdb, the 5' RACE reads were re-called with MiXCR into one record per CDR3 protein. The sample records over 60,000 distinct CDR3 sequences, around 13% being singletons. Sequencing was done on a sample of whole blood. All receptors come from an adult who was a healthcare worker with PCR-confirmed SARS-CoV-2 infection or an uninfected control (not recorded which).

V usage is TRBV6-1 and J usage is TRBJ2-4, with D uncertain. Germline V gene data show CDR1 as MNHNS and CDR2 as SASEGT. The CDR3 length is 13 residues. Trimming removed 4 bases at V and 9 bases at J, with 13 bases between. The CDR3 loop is CASSVDPGGIQYF. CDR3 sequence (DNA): TGTGCCAGCAGTGTAGATCCGGGTGGCATTCAGTACTTC.

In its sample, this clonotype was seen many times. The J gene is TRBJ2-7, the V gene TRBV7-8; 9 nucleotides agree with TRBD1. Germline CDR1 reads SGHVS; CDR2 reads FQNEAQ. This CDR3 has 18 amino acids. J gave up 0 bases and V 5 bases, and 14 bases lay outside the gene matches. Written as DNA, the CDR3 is TGTGCCAGCAGCAGATTTAGCCGGGGACAGGGTTCCTCCTACGAGCAGTACTTC. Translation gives CASSRFSRGQGSSYEQYF.

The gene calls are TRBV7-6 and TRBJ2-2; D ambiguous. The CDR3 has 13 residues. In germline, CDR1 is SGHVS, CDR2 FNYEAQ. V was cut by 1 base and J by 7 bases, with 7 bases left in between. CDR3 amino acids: CASSLVRGGELFF. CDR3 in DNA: TGTGCCAGCAGCTTAGTGCGAGGCGGGGAGCTGTTTTTT.

CDR3 DNA: TGTGCCAGCAGTGGTGACTACAATGAGCAGTTCTTC. Encoded protein: CASSGDYNEQFF. The chain recombines TRBV2 with TRBJ2-1; D remains unclear. The CDR3 length is 12 residues. Trimming shortened V by 4 bases and J by 3 bases, and 4 bases separated the two germline ends. Germline V gene sequence: CDR1 SNHLY, CDR2 FYNNEI. The full variable domain, in which reference TRBV2 and TRBJ2-1 provide the parts outside the CDR3, is EPEVTQTPSHQVTQMGQEVILRCVPISNHLYFYWYRQILGQKVEFLVSFYNNEISEKSEIFDDQFSVERPDGSNFTLKIRSTKLEDSAMYFCASSGDYNEQFFGPGTRLTVL.

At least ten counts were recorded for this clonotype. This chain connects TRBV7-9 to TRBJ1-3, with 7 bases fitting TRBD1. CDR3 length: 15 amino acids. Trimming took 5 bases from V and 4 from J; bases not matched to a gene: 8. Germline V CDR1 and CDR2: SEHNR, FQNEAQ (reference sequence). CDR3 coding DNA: TGTGCCAGCAGCCACAGGGGAGTGGAAGGAAACACCATATATTTT. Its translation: CASSHRGVEGNTIYF.

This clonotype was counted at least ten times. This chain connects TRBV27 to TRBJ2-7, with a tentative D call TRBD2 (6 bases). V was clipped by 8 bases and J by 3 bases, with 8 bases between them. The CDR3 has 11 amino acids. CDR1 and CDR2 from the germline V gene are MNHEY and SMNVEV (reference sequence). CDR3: CASGGSYEQYF. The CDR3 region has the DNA TGTGCCAGCGGAGGGAGCTACGAGCAGTACTTC.

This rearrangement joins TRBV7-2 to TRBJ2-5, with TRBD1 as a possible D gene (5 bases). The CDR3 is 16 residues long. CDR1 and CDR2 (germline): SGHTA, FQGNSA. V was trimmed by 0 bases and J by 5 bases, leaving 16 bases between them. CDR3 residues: CASSLARMQGGETQYF. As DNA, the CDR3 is TGTGCCAGCAGCTTAGCGAGGATGCAGGGTGGGGAGACCCAGTACTTC.

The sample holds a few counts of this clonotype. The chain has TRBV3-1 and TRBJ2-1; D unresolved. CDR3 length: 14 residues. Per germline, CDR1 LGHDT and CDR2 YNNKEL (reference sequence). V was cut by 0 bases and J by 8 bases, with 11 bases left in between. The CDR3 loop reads CASSQDGNLHEQFF. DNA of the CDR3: TGTGCCAGCAGCCAAGATGGTAACCTGCATGAGCAGTTCTTC.

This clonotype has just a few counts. In nucleotides, the CDR3 is TGTGCCAGCAGCTTAGGATCGAGGACCTGGGCTTTCTTT. The encoded protein is CASSLGSRTWAFF. The V gene is TRBV11-2, the J gene TRBJ1-1; no definite D call. The CDR3 extends over 13 amino acids. With 1 base removed from V and 11 bases from J, the gap between germline ends came to 14 bases. Germline V gene data show CDR1 as SGHAT and CDR2 as FQNNGV.

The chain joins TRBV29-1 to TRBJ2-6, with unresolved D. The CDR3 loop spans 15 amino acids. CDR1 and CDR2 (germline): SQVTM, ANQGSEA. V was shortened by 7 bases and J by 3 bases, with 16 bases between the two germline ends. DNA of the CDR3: TGCAGCGCCTCTGACGGAACTTATGGGGCCAACGTCCTGACTTTC. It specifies CSASDGTYGANVLTF.

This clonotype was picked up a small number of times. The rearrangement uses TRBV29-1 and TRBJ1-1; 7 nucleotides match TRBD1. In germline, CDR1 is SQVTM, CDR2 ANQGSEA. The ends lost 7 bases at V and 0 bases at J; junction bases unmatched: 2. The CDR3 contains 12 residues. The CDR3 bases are TGCAGCGGCGGACAGGTGAACACTGAAGCTTTCTTT. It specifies CSGGQVNTEAFF. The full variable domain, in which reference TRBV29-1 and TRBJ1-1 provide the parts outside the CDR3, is SAVISQKPSRDICQRGTSLTIQCQVDSQVTMMFWYRQQPGQSLTLIATANQGSEATYESGFVIDKFPISRPNLTFSTLTVSNMSPEDSSIYLCSGGQVNTEAFFGQGTRLTVV.

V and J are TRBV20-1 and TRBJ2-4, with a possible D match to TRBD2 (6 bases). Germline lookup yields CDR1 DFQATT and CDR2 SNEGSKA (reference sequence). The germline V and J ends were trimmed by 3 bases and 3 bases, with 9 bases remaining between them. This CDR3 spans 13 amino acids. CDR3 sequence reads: CSAREGLKNIQYF. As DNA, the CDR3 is TGCAGTGCTAGGGAGGGGCTCAAAAACATTCAGTACTTC.

CDR3 DNA: TGCGCCAGCAGCCAAGAGTGGACTAGCGGGGGGTATGCCAATGAGCAGTTCTTC. Amino acids: CASSQEWTSGGYANEQFF. The chain uses TRBV4-3 and TRBJ2-1, with TRBD2 matching 14 bases. CDR3 length: 18 amino acids. The germline gives CDR1 LGHNA, CDR2 YSLEER. With 0 bases clipped from V and 6 bases from J, the junction kept 7 bases outside the gene matches.

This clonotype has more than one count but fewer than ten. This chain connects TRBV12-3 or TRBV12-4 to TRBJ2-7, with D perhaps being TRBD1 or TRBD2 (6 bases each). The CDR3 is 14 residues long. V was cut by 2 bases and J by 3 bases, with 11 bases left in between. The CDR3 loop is CASSLIGGRYEQYF. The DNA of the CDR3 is TGTGCCAGCAGTTTAATTGGGGGGCGCTACGAGCAGTACTTC.

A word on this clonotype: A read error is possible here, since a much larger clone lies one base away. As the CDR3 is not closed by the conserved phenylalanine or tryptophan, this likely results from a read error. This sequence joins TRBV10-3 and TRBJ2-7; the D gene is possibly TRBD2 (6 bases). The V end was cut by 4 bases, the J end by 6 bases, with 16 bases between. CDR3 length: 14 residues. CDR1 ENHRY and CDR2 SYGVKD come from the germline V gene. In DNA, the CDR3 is TGTGCCATCAGTGGGAGTGAAGGAGGGCGCGAGCAGTACATC. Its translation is CAISGSEGGREQYI.

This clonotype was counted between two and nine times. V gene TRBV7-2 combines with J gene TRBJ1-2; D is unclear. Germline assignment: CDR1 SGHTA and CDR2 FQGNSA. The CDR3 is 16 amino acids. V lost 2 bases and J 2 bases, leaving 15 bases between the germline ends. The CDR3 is CASSLSPSWVNYGYTF. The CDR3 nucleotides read TGTGCCAGCAGCTTAAGCCCCTCGTGGGTCAACTATGGCTACACCTTC.

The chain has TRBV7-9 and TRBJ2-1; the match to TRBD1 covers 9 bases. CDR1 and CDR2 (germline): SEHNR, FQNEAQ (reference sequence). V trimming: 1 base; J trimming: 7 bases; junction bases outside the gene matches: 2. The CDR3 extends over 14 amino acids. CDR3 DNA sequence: TGTGCCAGCAGCTTAGACAGGGGGCGGAATGAGCAGTTCTTC. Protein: CASSLDRGRNEQFF.

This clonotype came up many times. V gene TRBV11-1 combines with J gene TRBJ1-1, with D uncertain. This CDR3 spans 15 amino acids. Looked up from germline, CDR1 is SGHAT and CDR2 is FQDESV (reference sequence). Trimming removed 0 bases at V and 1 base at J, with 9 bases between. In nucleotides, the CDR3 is TGTGCCAGCAGCTTAGCCGCCAGACGGAACACTGAAGCTTTCTTT. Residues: CASSLAARRNTEAFF.

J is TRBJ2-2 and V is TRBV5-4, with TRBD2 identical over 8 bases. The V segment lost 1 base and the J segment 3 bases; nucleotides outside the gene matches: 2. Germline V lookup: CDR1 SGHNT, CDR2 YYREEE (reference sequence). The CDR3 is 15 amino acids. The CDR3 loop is CASSLTGLDTGELFF. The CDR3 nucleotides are TGTGCCAGCAGCTTGACGGGACTAGACACCGGGGAGCTGTTTTTT.

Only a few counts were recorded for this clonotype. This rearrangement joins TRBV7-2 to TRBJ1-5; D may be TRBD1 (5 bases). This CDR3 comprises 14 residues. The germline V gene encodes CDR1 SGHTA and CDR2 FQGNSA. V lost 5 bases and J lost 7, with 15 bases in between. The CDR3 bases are TGTGCCAGCAGCGATGCAGGGATGGGGCAGCCCCAGCATTTT. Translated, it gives CASSDAGMGQPQHF.

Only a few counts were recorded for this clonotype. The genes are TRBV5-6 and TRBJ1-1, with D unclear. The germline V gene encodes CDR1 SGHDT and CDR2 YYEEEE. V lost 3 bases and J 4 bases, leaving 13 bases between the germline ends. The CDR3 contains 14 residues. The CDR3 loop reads CASSSTGEGTEAFF. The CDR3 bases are TGTGCCAGCAGCTCAACCGGAGAGGGCACTGAAGCTTTCTTT.

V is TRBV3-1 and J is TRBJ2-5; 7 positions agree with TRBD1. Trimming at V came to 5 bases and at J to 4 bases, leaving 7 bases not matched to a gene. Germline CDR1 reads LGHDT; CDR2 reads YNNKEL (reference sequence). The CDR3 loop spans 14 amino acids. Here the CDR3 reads CASSLGQPRETQYF. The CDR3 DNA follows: TGTGCCAGCAGCTTGGGACAGCCAAGAGAGACCCAGTACTTC.

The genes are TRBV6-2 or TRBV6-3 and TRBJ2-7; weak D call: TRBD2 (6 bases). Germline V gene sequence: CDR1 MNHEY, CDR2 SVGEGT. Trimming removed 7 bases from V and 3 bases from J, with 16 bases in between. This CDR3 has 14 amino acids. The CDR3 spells CASTPGADYYEQYF. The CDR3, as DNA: TGTGCCAGCACCCCCGGAGCGGACTACTACGAGCAGTACTTC.

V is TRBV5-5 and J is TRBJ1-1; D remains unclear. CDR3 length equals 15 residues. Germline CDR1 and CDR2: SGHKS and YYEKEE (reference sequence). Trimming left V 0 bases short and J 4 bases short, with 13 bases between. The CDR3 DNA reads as TGTGCCAGCAGCTTGGAAGGCCTCCAGAGCACTGAAGCTTTCTTT. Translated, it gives CASSLEGLQSTEAFF.

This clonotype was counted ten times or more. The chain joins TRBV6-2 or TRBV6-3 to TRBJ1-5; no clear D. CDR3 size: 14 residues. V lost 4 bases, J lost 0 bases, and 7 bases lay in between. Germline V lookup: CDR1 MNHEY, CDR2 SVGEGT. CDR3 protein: CASSSALSNQPQHF. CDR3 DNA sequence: TGTGCCAGCAGTTCGGCACTTAGCAATCAGCCCCAGCATTTT.